The 19 T cell receptor beta chains below were found in one sample sequenced in a study of T cells in Graves' hyperthyroidism and ophthalmopathy. RNA transcripts gave rise to amplified TCR beta CDR3 regions. The HTBI set primed first-round TCR CDR3 RT-PCR. MiXCR was run by TCRdb on the multiplex PCR reads, yielding one entry per CDR3 protein. The sample contains hundreds of thousands of distinct CDR3 sequences, approximately 25% of which appear only once. Specimen: blood. These TCRs come from a woman aged 25 to 39 with Graves' ophthalmopathy.

This clonotype appeared many times. The J gene is TRBJ1-2, the V gene TRBV19; 8 bases are a match to TRBD1. Losses at the gene ends were 8 bases for V and 5 bases for J; bases not matched to a gene: 13. Per germline, CDR1 LNHDA and CDR2 SQIVND (reference sequence). The CDR3 length is 15 residues. The DNA for the CDR3 is TGTGCCAGTTCTTCGAGAGGACAGGGAGGGTATGGCTACACCTTC. As protein: CASSSRGQGGYGYTF.

This clonotype was seen a single time. The chain carries TRBV10-3 and TRBJ2-2; 8 bases match TRBD2. Germline V CDR1 and CDR2: ENHRY, SYGVKD. CDR3 length: 15 amino acids. The V gene end was trimmed by 4 bases and the J gene end by 6 bases; junction bases not matched to a gene: 7. CDR3 in DNA: TGTGCCATCAGTGCCGACGGGGGGGCCTCCGGGGAGCTGTTTTTT. Translating it yields CAISADGGASGELFF.

This chain connects TRBV2 to TRBJ1-5; TRBD1 aligns across 11 bases. V lost 3 bases to trimming and J lost 6 bases; unmatched junction nucleotides: 4. The CDR3 spans 15 residues. Germline loops: CDR1 SNHLY, CDR2 FYNNEI. As DNA, the CDR3 is TGTGCCAGCAGTGATAGGACAGGGGGCAGTCAGCCCCAGCATTTT. Its protein product is CASSDRTGGSQPQHF.

The chain links TRBV6-1 to TRBJ1-1; D not certain. The CDR3 sequence is 11 residues long. Trimming pared 6 bases from V and 6 bases from J, leaving 8 bases between. Germline V gene data show CDR1 as MNHNS and CDR2 as SASEGT. CDR3: CASRQDPEAFF. CDR3 bases: TGTGCCAGCAGGCAGGACCCTGAAGCTTTCTTT.

The rearrangement uses TRBV12-3 or TRBV12-4 and TRBJ1-1; D is ambiguous. This CDR3 comprises 17 residues. V lost 5 bases to trimming and J lost 3 bases, with 22 bases between them. CDR3 coding DNA: TGTGCCAGCAGTAACAATCCCGCGAGACGGTGGGACACTGAAGCTTTCTTT. Its translation: CASSNNPARRWDTEAFF.

This clonotype was counted ten times or more. V gene TRBV19 combines with J gene TRBJ1-5; TRBD1 matches at 9 bases. The V gene's germline CDR1 is LNHDA and CDR2 SQIVND (reference sequence). Germline trimming cut 5 bases from V and 5 bases from J; bases unmatched to any gene: 10. The CDR3 is 16 amino acids. In nucleotides, the CDR3 is TGTGCCAGTAGTCCGAGACGGACAGGGGATGATCAGCCCCAGCATTTT. Translating gives CASSPRRTGDDQPQHF.

At least ten counts were recorded for this clonotype. The chain couples TRBV3-1 to TRBJ1-1; possibly TRBD1 for D (5 bases). The germline V gene has CDR1 LGHDT and CDR2 YNNKEL (reference sequence). V was shortened by 0 bases and J by 6 bases, with 14 bases between the two germline ends. The CDR3 has 15 amino acids. This CDR3 is CASSQEGTGGSEAFF. The CDR3 region has the DNA TGTGCCAGCAGCCAAGAAGGGACTGGGGGATCTGAAGCTTTCTTT.

This clonotype was recorded many times. The gene calls are TRBV18 and TRBJ2-7; D not resolved. V shed 3 bases and J shed 4 bases, with 10 bases lying between them. This CDR3 is built from 13 residues. Per germline, CDR1 KGHSH and CDR2 LQKENI. CDR3 residues: CASSPEAVYEQYF. As DNA, the CDR3 is TGTGCCAGCTCACCCGAGGCTGTTTACGAGCAGTACTTC.

This clonotype came up a few times. The V gene is TRBV18, the J gene TRBJ1-1; no clear D gene. Trimming pared 3 bases from V and 7 bases from J, leaving 27 bases between. Germline lookup yields CDR1 KGHSH and CDR2 LQKENI. CDR3 length equals 18 residues. The DNA for the CDR3 is TGTGCCAGCTCACCGAGTTTGGGAACCGGACGGGCAAACTTTGAAGCTTTCTTT. Its protein is CASSPSLGTGRANFEAFF. Full variable domain (outside the CDR3, taken from reference TRBV18 and TRBJ1-1): NAGVMQNPRHLVRRRGQEARLRCSPMKGHSHVYWYRQLPEEGLKFMVYLQKENIIDESGMPKERFSAEFPKEGPSILRIQQVVRGDSAAYFCASSPSLGTGRANFEAFFGQGTRLTVV.

This clonotype has only a few counts. The CDR3 sequence is CASRPRGTGLCGYTF. CDR3 coding DNA: TGTGCCAGCCGCCCTAGGGGGACTGGCCTCTGTGGCTACACCTTC. V and J are TRBV3-1 and TRBJ1-2, with a possible D match to TRBD1 (6 bases). V was cut by 8 bases and J by 7 bases, with 23 bases left in between. This CDR3 contains 15 residues. Per germline, CDR1 LGHDT and CDR2 YNNKEL (reference sequence).

This clonotype was found many times. The rearrangement uses TRBV4-2 and TRBJ2-6; 8 bases map to TRBD1. With 4 bases clipped from V and 12 bases from J, the junction kept 5 bases outside the gene matches. This CDR3 comprises 13 residues. Per the germline V gene, CDR1 is LGHNA and CDR2 is YNFKEQ. CDR3 sequence: CASSRGQGAVLTF. Here the CDR3 DNA reads TGTGCCAGCAGCCGTGGACAGGGAGCCGTCCTGACTTTC.

The chain joins TRBV6-1 to TRBJ2-7, with 7 bases fitting TRBD2. The J segment lost 4 bases and the V segment lost 1 base, leaving 4 bases of the junction unmatched. The CDR3 totals 14 residues. Germline CDR1 is MNHNS and CDR2 is SASEGT. This CDR3 reads CASSEGGLTYEQYF. Written as DNA, the CDR3 is TGTGCCAGCAGTGAAGGGGGACTAACTTACGAGCAGTACTTC.

J is TRBJ2-7 and V is TRBV15; 9 bases line up with TRBD2. This CDR3 region has 14 residues. Germline CDR1 LNHNV, CDR2 YYDKDF (reference sequence). V lost 7 bases, J lost 3 bases, and 7 bases stayed unmatched. Here the CDR3 reads CATTPGLAVYEQYF. The CDR3 DNA reads as TGTGCCACCACCCCGGGACTAGCCGTCTACGAGCAGTACTTC. The complete variable domain, with remaining parts taken from reference TRBV15 and TRBJ2-7, reads DAMVIQNPRYQVTQFGKPVTLSCSQTLNHNVMYWYQQKSSQAPKLLFHYYDKDFNNEADTPDNFQSRRPNTSFCFLDIRSPGLGDTAMYLCATTPGLAVYEQYFGPGTRLTVT.

The chain uses TRBV6-2 or TRBV6-3 and TRBJ2-7; 12 nucleotides align to TRBD2. The V and J ends lost 3 bases and 4 bases, in that order; junction bases with no gene match: 13. The length of the CDR3 is 18 residues. Per the germline V gene, CDR1 is MNHEY and CDR2 is SVGEGT. The CDR3 loop is CASSYHLRLAGVVYEQYF. The CDR3 coding sequence is TGTGCCAGCAGTTATCATCTGAGACTAGCGGGAGTAGTATACGAGCAGTACTTC.

The rearrangement joins TRBV30 to TRBJ2-4; no clear D gene. V was shortened by 0 bases and J by 0 bases, with 9 bases between the two germline ends. This CDR3 region has 15 residues. Germline lookup yields CDR1 GTSNPN and CDR2 SVGIG (reference sequence). CDR3: CAWSVNRVAKNIQYF. The CDR3 DNA reads as TGTGCCTGGAGTGTCAACAGAGTAGCCAAAAACATTCAGTACTTC.

This chain connects TRBV9 to TRBJ2-2, with no clear D. Germline V gives CDR1 SGDLS, CDR2 YYNGEE. V was cut by 3 bases and J by 0 bases, with 12 bases left in between. The CDR3 runs 16 residues. CDR3 DNA sequence: TGTGCCAGCAGCGCGGAAACAGTACCGAACACCGGGGAGCTGTTTTTT. Translated: CASSAETVPNTGELFF.

This chain uses TRBV7-8 with TRBJ1-1; 9 positions agree with TRBD1. CDR1 is SGHVS, CDR2 FQNEAQ, per germline. With V trimmed by 2 bases and J by 0 bases, 7 bases remained unmatched. There are 17 residues in the CDR3. The CDR3 loop is CASSLFPGQGMNTEAFF. The CDR3 DNA reads TGTGCCAGCAGCTTATTTCCGGGACAGGGTATGAACACTGAAGCTTTCTTT.

In the case of this clonotype: One end of the junction fails to match germline, which may point to a read error. V usage is TRBV5-6 and J usage is TRBJ2-7; weak D call: TRBD2 (5 bases). CDR1 and CDR2 (germline): SGHDT, YYEEEE. CDR3 size: 13 residues. The CDR3, as DNA: TGTGTCAGCAGCTTGCCCAGCGGCTACGAGCAGTACTTC. The encoded protein is CVSSLPSGYEQYF.

This clonotype was found many times. This chain connects TRBV12-3 or TRBV12-4 to TRBJ2-6; no clear D gene. The CDR3 is 15 residues long. Trimming cost V 4 bases and J 4 bases, with 11 bases left between them. The CDR3 DNA is TGTGCCAGCAGTTCCTTCCCCCGCGGGGCCAACGTCCTGACTTTC. Its translation is CASSSFPRGANVLTF.